This paragraph reports one T cell receptor (beta chain). The antigen is undetermined. This sample was taken from a study of cytomegalovirus exposure and HLA in healthy donors. General observations from the study: Researchers catalogued over 150 TCR beta chains as cytomegalovirus-associated. More clonal expansion characterized HLA-associated TCR beta chains than equally common others in a later analysis.

The CDR3 has 15 residues. CDR1 SGHRS and CDR2 YFSETQ come from the germline V gene. It was with 60 Vbeta and 13 Jbeta primers that the PCR ran. The method was immunoSEQ multiplex PCR; TCRdb's version includes in-frame clones alone and lacks a portion of them. This repertoire shows some 130,000 clones, over 60% found once; its top ten account for over 0.8%. Input material: PBMCs. The origin of this receptor is a woman aged 55-69 years in good health and CMV-seronegative. The chain couples TRBV5-1 to TRBJ2-5, with D perhaps matching TRBD1 (6 bases). The DNA end is a closer match to TRBJ2-7, so the J assignment may be wrong. This CDR3 is CASSLAGVGSYEQYF. As DNA, the CDR3 is TGCGCCAGCAGCTTGGCAGGGGTTGGTTCCTACGAGCAGTACTTC.